This T cell receptor beta chain was obtained from a study of identical twins. The CDR3 has 12 residues. Germline V lookup: CDR1 DFQATT, CDR2 SNEGSKA (reference sequence). The V gene lost 6 bases and the J gene lost 4 bases, with 12 bases spanning the gap. Template switching added a universal primer site, and cDNA bore unique molecular identifiers. MiXCR, run by TCRdb on the 5' RACE reads, gives a single entry per CDR3 protein. The sample lists 700,000 to 950,000 distinct CDR3 sequences, 9% to 15% seen once, with under 2% in the top ten. The table lists this clonotype with a few counts. Its specificity is not known. Study-wide findings and caveats: Cross-sectional statistical analysis, not tracking of the same donors, underpinned the conclusions. When twins shared out-of-frame alpha sequences, those sequences had excess low generation probability. In zero-insertion analyses, partial confounding could arise from invariant MAIT and iNKT cells.

The same sample was also studied in work on yellow fever vaccine responses in identical twins.

The sequence was collected from a woman younger than 30 in good health. The chain employs TRBV20-1 and TRBJ1-1; D may be TRBD1 (5 bases). The sample taken for sequencing was PBMCs. In nucleotides, the CDR3 is TGCAGTGCCACCCCTGGGGGCACTGAAGCTTTCTTT. Residues: CSATPGGTEAFF.